The rows below give T cell receptor beta chains drawn from one sample of a study of human T cells and chemical hapten exposure. MiXCR was run by TCRdb on the RACE reads, yielding one entry per CDR3 protein. Among 150,000 to 200,000 distinct CDR3 sequences, about 14% were seen once, and the ten largest hold 1.7%. The material was whole blood, obtained in connection with sensitization to the hapten diphenylcyclopropenone (DPC). The receptors here all came from a woman in her twenties or thirties with alopecia areata. Some clones in this sample may be carry-over from other donors' samples. The CDR3 runs from the conserved cysteine through the conserved F or W. D genes are given only for firm matches. For some rows the clone size is stated as once, few or many, or as a class when expanded; others skip it.

TRBV20-1	TRBJ1-1	.	.	TGCAGTGCTAGAGGGGACACTTACACTGAAGCTTTCTTT	CSARGDTYTEAFF
TRBV6-2/TRBV6-3	TRBJ1-5	.	.	TGTGCCAGCAGGGAAGTGGGTCAGCCCCAGCATTTT	CASREVGQPQHF
TRBV6-5	TRBJ1-2	TRBD1	.	TGTGCCAGCAGCCCCCCGGGACAGGGAGGCTATGGCTACACCTTC	CASSPPGQGGYGYTF
TRBV27	TRBJ1-4	.	.	TGTGCCAGCAGTTTAGGTTGGGGGAGTAATGAAAAACTGTTTTTT	CASSLGWGSNEKLFF
TRBV5-1	TRBJ2-7	.	.	TGCGCCAGCAGCGTAACAGGGAAAAGCTCCTACGAGCAGTACTTC	CASSVTGKSSYEQYF
TRBV29-1	TRBJ2-5	.	.	TGCAGCGTTGATTCCGGCCATAGGACCCAGTACTTC	CSVDSGHRTQYF
TRBV6-1	TRBJ1-4	.	many	TGTGCCAGCAGCCGGGTGGGGGCGACTAATGAAAAACTGTTTTTT	CASSRVGATNEKLFF
TRBV12-3/TRBV12-4	TRBJ1-2	.	.	TGTGCCAGCAGTCCTGGATTCTATGGCTACACCTTC	CASSPGFYGYTF
TRBV7-2	TRBJ1-5	.	.	TGTGCCAGCAGCTTAGTATCAGGGGCAATCAATCAGCCCCAGCATTTT	CASSLVSGAINQPQHF
TRBV7-2	TRBJ2-7	TRBD2	few	TGTGCCAGTTCTAGCGGCAGCTCCTACGAGCAGTACTTC	CASSSGSSYEQYF
TRBV3-1	TRBJ2-1	TRBD1	.	TGTGCCAGCAGCCAACCGGGACAGCGAAGGAATGAGCAGTTCTTC	CASSQPGQRRNEQFF
TRBV6-6	TRBJ1-1	.	few	TGTGCCAGCAGACCCGACAGAGAGAACACTGAAGCTTTCTTT	CASRPDRENTEAFF
TRBV18	TRBJ1-2	TRBD1	many	TGTGCCAGCTCACCGATGGACAGGGTGGGACCCGCATTC	CASSPMDRVGPAF
TRBV2	TRBJ2-1	TRBD2	few	TGTGCCAGCAGGTCTAGCGGAGACAATGAGCAGTTCTTC	CASRSSGDNEQFF
TRBV5-1	TRBJ2-7	TRBD1	.	TGCGCCAGCAGCTTGGGGGACAGGGTCGGCGACGAGCAGTACTTC	CASSLGDRVGDEQYF
TRBV5-1	TRBJ2-3	.	.	TGCGCCAGCAGCTTGGAAGGGGCCCCCACAGATACGCAGTATTTT	CASSLEGAPTDTQYF
TRBV9	TRBJ2-3	.	.	TGTGCCAGCAGCGATATATCAGATACGCAGTATTTT	CASSDISDTQYF
TRBV29-1	TRBJ2-7	.	many	TGCAGCGTCCGGACTCCCGAGCAGTACTTC	CSVRTPEQYF
TRBV29-1	TRBJ1-3	.	many	TGCAGCGTCCACGCTGGGGGTAGCGGAAACACCATATATTTT	CSVHAGGSGNTIYF
TRBV7-2	TRBJ2-3	.	.	TGTGCCAGCAGCTTAGGGTATGCCACAGATACGCAGTATTTT	CASSLGYATDTQYF
TRBV28	TRBJ1-2	.	few	TGTGCCAGCGGTAGGACAGCCGGCGGCTATGGCTACACCTTC	CASGRTAGGYGYTF
TRBV9	TRBJ2-2	.	.	TGTGCCAGCAGCGTAGCTAGGGGGACTCTGACCTCGAACACCGGGGAGCTGTTTTTT	CASSVARGTLTSNTGELFF
TRBV4-3	TRBJ2-3	TRBD2	.	TGCGCCAGCAGCCAAGCGAGCGGGAGTCATTATTCAGATACGCAGTATTTT	CASSQASGSHYSDTQYF
TRBV12-3/TRBV12-4	TRBJ2-1	.	.	TGTGCCAGCAGTTCCGGGACAACCGTTTTCTACAATGAGCAGTTCTTC	CASSSGTTVFYNEQFF
TRBV3-1	TRBJ2-7	.	.	TGTGCCAACAGCCAAGAAGGGTCACTAGCCTACGAGCAGTACTTC	CANSQEGSLAYEQYF
TRBV28	TRBJ1-2	.	few	TGTGCCAGCAGTTTAGGGGGGCCGACCGGACTGGAGGGCTACACCTTC	CASSLGGPTGLEGYTF
TRBV29-1	TRBJ2-5	.	many	TGCAGCGTTTCCAAGGAGGGCACGACCCAGTACTTC	CSVSKEGTTQYF
TRBV27	TRBJ2-1	.	.	TGTGCCAGCAGTTTTAATGGGGAGCAGTTCTTC	CASSFNGEQFF
TRBV2	TRBJ1-3	.	.	TGTGCCAGCAGAGCAGACTACTCTGGAAACACCATATATTTT	CASRADYSGNTIYF
TRBV19	TRBJ2-1	.	.	TGTGCCAGTAGTATAGTTGGCGGGTCTTCCTACAATGAGCAGTTCTTC	CASSIVGGSSYNEQFF
TRBV20-1	TRBJ2-1	TRBD2	many	TGCAGTGCCGACGCGAGCGGGAGGATGGGGAATGAGCAGTTCTTC	CSADASGRMGNEQFF
TRBV10-3	TRBJ1-2	.	many	TGTGCCATAGGGTCGTACTATGGCTACACCTTC	CAIGSYYGYTF
TRBV20-1	TRBJ2-5	.	once	TGCAGTGCTTTGCGGGGCATCGACCAAGAGACCCAGTACTTC	CSALRGIDQETQYF
TRBV7-9	TRBJ2-4	.	.	TGTGCCAGCAGCTTAGGTAGACCTGATAGCGGACAGCTGCCTTTGCGGATTCAGTACTTC	CASSLGRPDSGQLPLRIQYF
TRBV4-1	TRBJ1-4	.	.	TGCGCCAGCAGCCGGACGGCAACTAATGAAAAACTGTTTTTT	CASSRTATNEKLFF
TRBV20-1	TRBJ1-1	.	few	TGCAGTGCTAGAGTTCTGACAGGTAACACTGAAGCTTTCTTT	CSARVLTGNTEAFF
TRBV12-5	TRBJ2-2	.	few	TGTGCTAGTGGCGCCATCACCGGGGAGCTGTTTTTT	CASGAITGELFF